Listed below are T cell receptor beta chains from one sample, sequenced in a study of radiotherapy plus CTLA-4 blockade in lung cancer. The method was immunoSEQ multiplex PCR; TCRdb's version includes in-frame clones alone and lacks a portion of them. In the table there are 30,000 to 35,000 clones, 70% of which are singletons. Sample: peripheral blood, taken from a patient treated with radiotherapy plus ipilimumab. Receptor source: a human donor with non-small cell lung cancer who had stable disease on radiotherapy plus ipilimumab. The CDR3 runs from the conserved cysteine through the conserved F or W. The order of the fields is D gene, clone size, J gene, V gene, CDR3 protein, CDR3 DNA. D genes are given only for firm matches. Clone size is given for some rows only: seen once, a few or many times, or a class if the clone is expanded.

D gene: -
clone size: -
J gene: TRBJ1-4
V gene: TRBV4-1
CDR3 protein: CASSQDLVQTHEKLFF
CDR3 DNA: TGCGCCAGCAGCCAAGATTTAGTACAGACCCATGAAAAACTGTTTTTT

D gene: -
clone size: few
J gene: TRBJ1-1
V gene: TRBV7-9
CDR3 protein: CASSQWAGVNTEAFF
CDR3 DNA: TGTGCCAGCAGCCAATGGGCAGGCGTCAACACTGAAGCTTTCTTT

D gene: TRBD1
clone size: -
J gene: TRBJ1-5
V gene: TRBV6-6
CDR3 protein: CASSGQGGNQPQHF
CDR3 DNA: TGTGCCAGCAGTGGACAGGGCGGCAATCAGCCCCAGCATTTT

D gene: TRBD1
clone size: few
J gene: TRBJ2-4
V gene: TRBV19
CDR3 protein: CASSTDKVQGMSKNIQYF
CDR3 DNA: TGTGCCAGTAGTACGGATAAAGTACAGGGGATGTCCAAAAACATTCAGTACTTC

D gene: -
clone size: -
J gene: TRBJ2-5
V gene: TRBV11-2
CDR3 protein: CASSGGIQETQYF
CDR3 DNA: TGTGCCAGCAGCGGCGGCATTCAAGAGACCCAGTACTTC

D gene: -
clone size: -
J gene: TRBJ2-7
V gene: TRBV18
CDR3 protein: CASSTSADEQYF
CDR3 DNA: TGTGCCAGCTCCACGAGCGCTGACGAGCAGTACTTC

D gene: TRBD2
clone size: -
J gene: TRBJ2-7
V gene: TRBV4-2
CDR3 protein: CASSHPTSGIDEQYF
CDR3 DNA: TGTGCCAGCAGCCACCCGACTAGCGGGATCGACGAGCAGTACTTC

D gene: -
clone size: -
J gene: TRBJ2-1
V gene: TRBV6-1
CDR3 protein: CASSLNWRTKNEQFF
CDR3 DNA: TGTGCCAGCAGTTTGAACTGGCGAACTAAGAATGAGCAGTTCTTC

D gene: -
clone size: -
J gene: TRBJ2-1
V gene: TRBV18
CDR3 protein: CASSPKVEVEQFF
CDR3 DNA: TGTGCCAGCTCACCAAAAGTTGAGGTTGAGCAGTTCTTC

D gene: TRBD1
clone size: -
J gene: TRBJ1-2
V gene: TRBV14
CDR3 protein: CASSSDRGYYGYTF
CDR3 DNA: TGTGCCAGCAGCAGCGACAGGGGCTACTATGGCTACACCTTC

D gene: TRBD1
clone size: -
J gene: TRBJ1-3
V gene: TRBV11-2
CDR3 protein: CASSLRRQGFGNTIYF
CDR3 DNA: TGTGCCAGCAGCTTACGTCGACAGGGATTTGGAAACACCATATATTTT

D gene: TRBD1
clone size: -
J gene: TRBJ2-7
V gene: TRBV29-1
CDR3 protein: CSVRQGDEQYF
CDR3 DNA: TGCAGCGTTCGACAGGGTGACGAGCAGTACTTC

D gene: TRBD2
clone size: few
J gene: TRBJ2-7
V gene: TRBV10-3
CDR3 protein: CAISEPSILKRGPLASYEQYF
CDR3 DNA: TGTGCCATCAGTGAGCCCTCAATACTAAAGCGGGGGCCCCTGGCCTCCTACGAGCAGTACTTC

D gene: -
clone size: -
J gene: TRBJ2-7
V gene: TRBV10-3
CDR3 protein: CATGRGVGTGHDEQYF
CDR3 DNA: TGTGCCACCGGTCGGGGGGTGGGGACAGGTCATGACGAGCAGTACTTC

D gene: TRBD2
clone size: few
J gene: TRBJ2-5
V gene: TRBV7-8
CDR3 protein: CASSTRTSGIERETQYF
CDR3 DNA: TGTGCCAGCAGCACGAGGACTAGCGGGATCGAGAGGGAGACCCAGTACTTC

D gene: -
clone size: -
J gene: TRBJ2-7
V gene: TRBV2
CDR3 protein: CASMEWASSLYEQYF
CDR3 DNA: TGTGCCAGCATGGAATGGGCTAGCAGCCTCTACGAGCAGTACTTC

D gene: TRBD2
clone size: -
J gene: TRBJ2-3
V gene: TRBV11-3
CDR3 protein: CASSLNGGRQDTQYF
CDR3 DNA: TGTGCCAGCAGCTTAAATGGCGGGAGACAAGATACGCAGTATTTT

D gene: -
clone size: -
J gene: TRBJ1-3
V gene: TRBV7-9
CDR3 protein: CASSLDSLTSSTIYF
CDR3 DNA: TGTGCCAGCAGTTTGGACAGCCTGACATCGTCCACCATATATTTT

D gene: -
clone size: few
J gene: TRBJ2-5
V gene: TRBV19
CDR3 protein: CASSTSGQETQYF
CDR3 DNA: TGTGCCAGTAGTACCTCGGGGCAAGAGACCCAGTACTTC

D gene: -
clone size: -
J gene: TRBJ1-5
V gene: TRBV19
CDR3 protein: CASRSGTRGNQPQHF
CDR3 DNA: TGTGCCAGTAGATCCGGGACAAGGGGCAATCAGCCCCAGCATTTT

D gene: TRBD1
clone size: -
J gene: TRBJ1-2
V gene: TRBV6-5
CDR3 protein: CASSYTGQAYSYGYTF
CDR3 DNA: TGTGCCAGCAGTTACACGGGACAGGCGTACTCCTATGGCTACACCTTC

D gene: TRBD1
clone size: -
J gene: TRBJ1-3
V gene: TRBV18
CDR3 protein: CASSPQTGVENTIYF
CDR3 DNA: TGTGCCAGCTCACCCCAGACAGGGGTTGAAAACACCATATATTTT

D gene: -
clone size: -
J gene: TRBJ1-1
V gene: TRBV6-1
CDR3 protein: CASSERENTEAFF
CDR3 DNA: TGTGCCAGCAGTGAACGAGAGAACACTGAAGCTTTCTTT

D gene: -
clone size: few
J gene: TRBJ2-1
V gene: TRBV5-4
CDR3 protein: CASSPGTEDPNEQFF
CDR3 DNA: TGTGCCAGCAGCCCCGGGACGGAGGACCCCAATGAGCAGTTCTTC

D gene: TRBD1
clone size: once
J gene: TRBJ2-3
V gene: TRBV7-9
CDR3 protein: CASSSRDRSTDTQYF
CDR3 DNA: TGTGCCAGCAGCTCCAGGGACAGAAGCACAGATACGCAGTATTTT

D gene: TRBD1
clone size: -
J gene: TRBJ2-5
V gene: TRBV11-2
CDR3 protein: CASSPRQGAEEETQYF
CDR3 DNA: TGTGCCAGCAGCCCACGACAGGGGGCAGAAGAAGAGACCCAGTACTTC